This T cell receptor (beta chain) came from a study of naive and memory T cell subsets. CMV status came from CD4+ T cell IFNgamma after overnight CMV lysate stimulation of fresh PBMCs. This CDR3 is 16 amino acids long. Trimming removed 2 bases from V and 8 bases from J, with 19 bases in between. Germline values: CDR1 MGHDK, CDR2 SYGVNS. The beta constant-region primer was an equimolar mix of two oligonucleotides covering TRBC1 and TRBC2. Nested alpha and beta constant-region primers with the SP2 primer drove four PCR rounds on ligated cDNA. TCRdb processed the UMI-ligation and nested PCR reads anew with MiXCR; each CDR3 protein has one entry. Of some 150,000 distinct CDR3 sequences in the sample, about 17% are singletons; the top ten hold roughly 0.14%.

V gene TRBV25-1 combines with J gene TRBJ2-1, with D maybe TRBD2 (7 bases). The material sequenced was naive CD4+ T cells from blood. The sequence was obtained from a human donor in good health. The CDR3 is CASSEVGGANGYEQFF. CDR3 bases: TGTGCCAGCAGTGAAGTTGGGGGGGCTAATGGCTATGAGCAGTTCTTC.